The 30 T cell receptor beta chains given below trace back to one sample, sequenced in a study of T-cell reconstitution after alpha-beta-depleted transplantation in children. As it was prepared, the TCRbeta library received unique molecular identifiers. Each CDR3 protein gets one entry after TCRdb re-called the PCR reads with MiXCR. The sample holds about 200,000 distinct CDR3 sequences; around a sixth are singletons and the top ten take about 45%. Sample: PBMCs, mostly from graft donor cells, taken 360 days after TCRalphabeta/CD19-depleted stem cell transplant. The source is a male patient aged 2 to 10 who had a stem cell transplant for acute lymphoblastic leukemia, so the T cells may come from the graft donor.

The chain couples TRBV12-3 or TRBV12-4 to TRBJ2-3; 9 bases align to TRBD2. Trimming took 7 bases from V and 3 from J; bases not matched to a gene: 8. The CDR3 consists of 15 residues. The chain's CDR3 is CASMTGLAGTDTQYF. The CDR3, as DNA: TGTGCCAGCATGACGGGACTAGCAGGGACAGATACGCAGTATTTT.

This clonotype was counted between two and nine times. The CDR3 DNA reads TGCGCCAGCAGCCTGCCGGGACATCTCTACGAGCAGTACTTC. Amino acid sequence: CASSLPGHLYEQYF. The genes are TRBV4-3 and TRBJ2-7; the D gene is possibly TRBD1 (6 bases). Germline CDR1 and CDR2: LGHNA and YSLEER. V was clipped by 4 bases and J by 3 bases, with 13 bases between them. The CDR3 runs 14 residues.

J is TRBJ1-5 and V is TRBV5-6, with D possibly matching TRBD1 (6 bases). Trimming pared 3 bases from V and 7 bases from J, leaving 20 bases between. The V gene's germline CDR1 is SGHDT and CDR2 YYEEEE. The CDR3 runs 16 residues. CDR3 residues: CASSWGPEGMVQPQHF. In DNA, the CDR3 is TGTGCCAGCAGCTGGGGGCCAGAAGGAATGGTACAGCCCCAGCATTTT.

This clonotype was recorded many times. The chain couples TRBV4-2 to TRBJ1-2; perhaps TRBD1 as D (5 bases). V dropped 4 bases and J dropped 1 base, with 13 bases sitting between them. Germline values: CDR1 LGHNA, CDR2 YNFKEQ. The CDR3 runs 15 residues. CDR3 residues: CASSPQDTINYGYTF. DNA for the CDR3: TGTGCCAGCAGCCCGCAGGACACAATTAACTATGGCTACACCTTC.

The chain is built from TRBV24-1 and TRBJ1-1; TRBD1 matches at 10 bases. The CDR3 consists of 15 residues. J was trimmed by 7 bases and V by 4 bases; bases with no gene match: 8. CDR1 is KGHDR and CDR2 is SFDVKD in the germline V gene. The CDR3 nucleotides read TGTGCCACCAGTGACCCTCGGACAGGGGGGAGTGAAGCTTTCTTT. Translating gives CATSDPRTGGSEAFF.

This clonotype has a count of ten or more. CDR3 sequence reads: CSPRYRTGQDYYGYTF. CDR3 bases: TGCAGCCCAAGATACCGAACAGGGCAGGACTACTATGGCTACACCTTC. The rearrangement uses TRBV29-1 and TRBJ1-2; possible D gene TRBD1, 6 bases. Between the trimmed V and J ends, which lost 8 bases and 3 bases, there was a span of 25 bases. In germline, CDR1 is SQVTM, CDR2 ANQGSEA. This CDR3 contains 16 residues.

This chain uses TRBV20-1 with TRBJ2-6, with D possibly being TRBD1 (6 bases). V gave up 4 bases and J gave up 0 bases, with 7 bases separating them. Germline V gives CDR1 DFQATT, CDR2 SNEGSKA (reference sequence). This CDR3 has 14 residues. The CDR3 here is CSAKDSSGANVLTF. For the CDR3, the DNA is TGCAGTGCTAAGGACAGCTCTGGGGCCAACGTCCTGACTTTC.

There are many counts of this clonotype. CDR3 in DNA: TGTGCCACCAGCAGCGACCAACGCCAAGAGACCCAGTACTTC. Residues: CATSSDQRQETQYF. This rearrangement joins TRBV15 to TRBJ2-5; D not certain. The germline V gene encodes CDR1 LNHNV and CDR2 YYDKDF (reference sequence). With 3 bases removed from V and 1 base from J, the gap between germline ends came to 9 bases. The CDR3 totals 14 residues.

This clonotype was counted a few times. The chain recombines TRBV27 with TRBJ2-3; 9 bases are a match to TRBD2. The CDR3 runs 16 residues. Germline V lookup: CDR1 MNHEY, CDR2 SMNVEV (reference sequence). Losses at the gene ends were 6 bases for V and 5 bases for J; bases not matched to a gene: 12. CDR3 amino acids: CASRRRPSGTRDTQYF. CDR3 sequence (DNA): TGTGCCAGCAGGCGGCGTCCTAGCGGGACGCGAGATACGCAGTATTTT.

V is TRBV20-1 and J is TRBJ1-5, with D tentatively TRBD1 (5 bases). Germline CDR1 is DFQATT and CDR2 is SNEGSKA (reference sequence). Trimming removed 5 bases at V and 0 bases at J, with 23 bases between. This CDR3 region has 18 residues. This CDR3 is CSADRKIGTDRSNQPQHF. The CDR3 DNA is TGCAGTGCTGACCGAAAAATAGGGACGGATCGTAGCAATCAGCCCCAGCATTTT.

The CDR3 region has the DNA TGTGCCACCAGCAGGGCGGTGGAGACCCAGTACTTC. Translation: CATSRAVETQYF. This sequence joins TRBV15 and TRBJ2-5; D remains unclear. V was shortened by 3 bases and J by 5 bases, with 7 bases between the two germline ends. The CDR3 runs 12 residues. Germline values: CDR1 LNHNV, CDR2 YYDKDF (reference sequence).

J is TRBJ1-3 and V is TRBV11-2; D remains unclear. The length of the CDR3 is 18 residues. The germline V and J ends were trimmed by 3 bases and 0 bases, with 18 bases remaining between them. CDR1 is SGHAT and CDR2 is FQNNGV in the germline V gene. The CDR3 DNA reads as TGTGCCAGCAGCTTTTCCCTGGCCCGAGCTTTCTCTGGAAACACCATATATTTT. It encodes CASSFSLARAFSGNTIYF. Together with reference TRBV11-2 and TRBJ1-3, the CDR3 gives the full variable domain: EAGVAQSPRYKIIEKRQSVAFWCNPISGHATLYWYQQILGQGPKLLIQFQNNGVVDDSQLPKDRFSAERLKGVDSTLKIQPAKLEDSAVYLCASSFSLARAFSGNTIYFGEGSWLTVV.

The chain is built from TRBV4-3 and TRBJ2-5; D not certain. Germline V gene sequence: CDR1 LGHNA, CDR2 YSLEER. The CDR3 consists of 15 residues. V gave up 3 bases and J gave up 1 base, with 12 bases separating them. The DNA of the CDR3 is TGCGCCAGCAGCCATACACCTGTCGGCCAAGAGACCCAGTACTTC. This translates into CASSHTPVGQETQYF.

V gene TRBV6-2 or TRBV6-3 combines with J gene TRBJ2-7, with D possibly being TRBD2 (6 bases). V lost 5 bases and J lost 6, with 17 bases in between. Per germline, CDR1 MNHEY and CDR2 SVGEGT. The CDR3 runs to 14 residues. The DNA of the CDR3 is TGTGCCAGCAGTGACGGGACTCCCCTGGCCGAGCAGTACTTC. Protein: CASSDGTPLAEQYF.

The chain uses TRBV29-1 and TRBJ1-1; D may be TRBD1 (6 bases). This CDR3 is built from 16 residues. V was pared by 4 bases and J by 1 base, with 19 bases between. Germline lookup yields CDR1 SQVTM and CDR2 ANQGSEA. CDR3 loop: CSVAGRGQSTNTEAFF. CDR3 DNA sequence: TGCAGCGTTGCTGGCAGGGGACAATCAACGAACACTGAAGCTTTCTTT. Looking up the rest from reference TRBV29-1 and TRBJ1-1 gives the full variable domain: SAVISQKPSRDICQRGTSLTIQCQVDSQVTMMFWYRQQPGQSLTLIATANQGSEATYESGFVIDKFPISRPNLTFSTLTVSNMSPEDSSIYLCSVAGRGQSTNTEAFFGQGTRLTVV.

As to this clonotype: One end of the junction fails to match germline, which may point to a read error. This sequence joins TRBV5-1 and TRBJ2-1; the D gene is possibly TRBD1 (6 bases). CDR1 is SGHRS and CDR2 is YFSETQ in the germline V gene. The CDR3 covers 13 residues. The CDR3 is CATSTGISNEQFF. The DNA of the CDR3 is TGCGCCACCAGCACAGGGATAAGCAATGAGCAGTTCTTC.

The rearrangement links TRBV5-6 to TRBJ2-3; no reliable D call. V lost 2 bases, J lost 9 bases, and 10 bases lay in between. CDR1 SGHDT and CDR2 YYEEEE come from the germline V gene. This CDR3 contains 12 residues. CDR3 DNA: TGTGCCAGCAGCTTCACCCAATACACGCAGTATTTT. Its protein is CASSFTQYTQYF.

This chain links TRBV2 with TRBJ2-1; no definite D call. The CDR3 contains 15 residues. V shed 1 base and J shed 0 bases, with 7 bases lying between them. From germline, CDR1 is SNHLY and CDR2 FYNNEI. The CDR3 nucleotides read TGTGCCAGCAGTGAAGAACTACACTCCTACAATGAGCAGTTCTTC. This translates into CASSEELHSYNEQFF.

This clonotype was recorded a few times. V and J are TRBV6-5 and TRBJ2-7; TRBD1 matches 7 bases. Germline CDR1 is MNHEY and CDR2 is SVGAGI. The ends lost 2 bases at V and 2 bases at J; junction bases unmatched: 9. The CDR3 extends over 16 amino acids. CDR3 DNA: TGTGCCAGCAGTTACGCACAGACAGGGAACCCCTACGAGCAGTACTTC. Translated: CASSYAQTGNPYEQYF.

The V and J genes are TRBV5-4 and TRBJ2-3; D unclear. Trimming stripped 2 bases from V and 1 base from J, with 8 bases between. The CDR3 has 14 amino acids. Germline V lookup: CDR1 SGHNT, CDR2 YYREEE (reference sequence). The CDR3 region is CASSFKAGTDTQYF. The CDR3 DNA is TGTGCCAGCAGCTTTAAGGCGGGCACAGATACGCAGTATTTT. The full variable domain, with the rest looked up from reference TRBV5-4 and TRBJ2-3, is ETGVTQSPTHLIKTRGQQVTLRCSSQSGHNTVSWYQQALGQGPQFIFQYYREEENGRGNFPPRFSGLQFPNYSSELNVNALELDDSALYLCASSFKAGTDTQYFGPGTRLTVL.

This clonotype came up many times. The rearrangement joins TRBV12-3 or TRBV12-4 to TRBJ2-7; tentative D call: TRBD2 (5 bases). This CDR3 comprises 12 residues. V was pared by 6 bases and J by 2 bases, with 8 bases between. The CDR3 DNA follows: TGTGCCAGCAGCTCCGGGGCCTACGAGCAGTACTTC. This codes for CASSSGAYEQYF.

The CDR3 region is CASSPLWSEQYF. The CDR3 nucleotides read TGTGCCAGCAGCCCCCTATGGAGCGAGCAGTACTTC. The V and J genes are TRBV12-3 or TRBV12-4 and TRBJ2-7; D is unresolved. Trimming shortened V by 6 bases and J by 6 bases, and 12 bases separated the two germline ends. The CDR3 has 12 amino acids.

This clonotype showed up just a few times. The chain joins TRBV24-1 to TRBJ2-7, with 9 bases aligning to TRBD1. CDR1 is KGHDR and CDR2 is SFDVKD in the germline V gene. The J segment lost 3 bases and the V segment lost 2 bases, leaving 10 bases of the junction unmatched. This CDR3 has 17 amino acids. CDR3 sequence reads: CATSDSNNPGQGYEQYF. The CDR3 DNA is TGTGCCACCAGTGATTCCAACAATCCGGGACAGGGCTACGAGCAGTACTTC.

J is TRBJ2-1 and V is TRBV7-2; the match to TRBD2 covers 7 bases. Germline V CDR1 and CDR2: SGHTA, FQGNSA. The V segment lost 6 bases and the J segment 3 bases; nucleotides outside the gene matches: 2. This CDR3 is 13 amino acids long. CDR3 DNA: TGTGCCAGCAGGGGACTACTCTACAATGAGCAGTTCTTC. Amino acids: CASRGLLYNEQFF.

The rearrangement uses TRBV6-1 and TRBJ1-5; TRBD1 matches at 7 bases. The CDR3 runs 16 residues. V shed 0 bases and J 0 bases; nucleotides not matched to a gene: 2. Germline V gives CDR1 MNHNS, CDR2 SASEGT. The CDR3 is CASSEAYRGSNQPQHF. Here the CDR3 DNA reads TGTGCCAGCAGTGAAGCTTACAGGGGTAGCAATCAGCCCCAGCATTTT.

The rearrangement links TRBV18 to TRBJ1-6; 9 bases are shared with TRBD1. Germline V gives CDR1 KGHSH, CDR2 LQKENI. After removal of 1 base from V and 7 bases from J, the junction contained 2 bases not matched to a gene. The length of the CDR3 is 15 residues. The CDR3 reads CASSPRDRDNSPLHF. In nucleotides, the CDR3 is TGTGCCAGCTCACCACGGGACAGGGACAATTCACCCCTCCACTTT. The full variable domain, rest sourced from reference TRBV18 and TRBJ1-6, is NAGVMQNPRHLVRRRGQEARLRCSPMKGHSHVYWYRQLPEEGLKFMVYLQKENIIDESGMPKERFSAEFPKEGPSILRIQQVVRGDSAAYFCASSPRDRDNSPLHFGNGTRLTVT.

This clonotype was observed a handful of times. V is TRBV5-1 and J is TRBJ2-1; TRBD2 matches at 15 bases. Losses at the gene ends were 7 bases for V and 3 bases for J; bases not matched to a gene: 5. Germline V lookup: CDR1 SGHRS, CDR2 YFSETQ. This CDR3 has 16 residues. The CDR3 loop reads CASGGLAGGFYNEQFF. The DNA for the CDR3 is TGCGCCAGCGGCGGACTAGCGGGGGGGTTCTACAATGAGCAGTTCTTC.

In its sample, this clonotype was seen many times. The rearrangement links TRBV4-2 to TRBJ2-1; 7 nucleotides line up with TRBD2. Germline assignment: CDR1 LGHNA and CDR2 YNFKEQ. V lost 4 bases to trimming and J lost 5 bases; unmatched junction nucleotides: 11. This CDR3 region has 16 residues. CDR3 amino acids: CASSPEVASGDNEQFF. The CDR3 DNA follows: TGTGCCAGCAGCCCCGAGGTGGCTAGCGGAGACAATGAGCAGTTCTTC.

This clonotype occurred a few times. The chain links TRBV4-1 to TRBJ2-2, with D possibly TRBD2 on 6 matching bases. V shed 1 base and J shed 4 bases, with 10 bases lying between them. The CDR3 totals 15 residues. CDR1 is MGHRA and CDR2 is YSYEKL in the germline V gene. This CDR3 is CASSQASAGTGELFF. As DNA, the CDR3 is TGCGCCAGCAGCCAAGCTAGCGCCGGCACCGGGGAGCTGTTTTTT.

This clonotype was detected a few times. This chain uses TRBV10-3 with TRBJ2-5; TRBD1 matches 7 bases. Germline V gives CDR1 ENHRY, CDR2 SYGVKD. Losses at the gene ends were 10 bases for V and 2 bases for J; bases not matched to a gene: 4. The CDR3 is 12 residues long. DNA of the CDR3: TGTGCCACCGGGGACAGTCAAGAGACCCAGTACTTC. Its protein is CATGDSQETQYF.